This T cell receptor beta chain came from a study of early T cells in non-severe SARS-CoV-2 infection (dated by TCRdb to the early 2020s). Looking at the study overall: Bulk RNA from unsorted whole blood was used for TCR sequencing, so alpha and beta chains could not be paired. Overall study outcomes, separate from this receptor: VDJdb matching was skewed toward anti-spike CD8 responses, so virus-specific expansions were likely underestimated and private and CD4 specificities were missed.

To prepare the library, 5' RACE was applied. TCRdb lists the instrument as NextSeq 500. Unique molecular identifiers were attached to individual cDNA molecules in the TCR library protocol so that sequencing error and PCR bias could be corrected. Both TCR alpha and beta chains were sequenced, and tight co-correlation was observed between alpha and beta sequence abundances in each sample. In the paper's pipeline: Decombinator V4 was used to annotate TCR sequences for V gene, J gene and CDR3. TCRs were defined as expanded if a significant change between any two time points was detected under a Poisson model with p below 0.0001. TCR abundances were normalised to the total number of TCRs sequenced per sample and expressed as counts per million. TRAV1-2 paired with TRAJ12, TRAJ20 or TRAJ33 defined MAIT TCRs, while TRAV10 paired with TRAJ18 defined iNKT TCRs. VDJdb, accessed 1 November 2021, was searched for CMV, EBV and SARS-CoV-2 annotated TCRs, with TCRs annotated for multiple antigens excluded. TCRdb redid the processing of the public reads, applying fastp at Q25 and MiXCR, and retained in-frame beta chains. Each CDR3 protein appears once, grouped with its most common genes and DNA. These V and J calls derive from TCRdb rather than the authors' analysis. The sample table holds under 45,000 distinct CDR3 sequences, of which approximately 10% were seen once. The ten largest clones add up to about 9.5% of the sample.

A case-control design nested within a healthcare worker cohort in London, UK, was used, with weekly nasopharyngeal swab PCR tests and blood sampling performed. Healthcare workers were recruited during the week of the UK lockdown, between 23 and 31 March 2020, and followed weekly for up to roughly 16 weeks. This clonotype was recorded at least ten times. Which antigen it targets is not known. Per-base qualities were not stored, and no clone one base away is much larger. Its CDR3 holds 16 amino acids, cysteine through phenylalanine. CDR3 DNA is the only sequence kept; it has 48 bases, read in frame from the first base. For this chain, trimming is 3 bases at the V end and 6 bases at the J end, and the number of junction bases without a gene match is 11. According to the germline V gene, CDR1 reads SGHDT and CDR2 reads YYEEEE.

This TCR was recovered from an adult who was a healthcare worker with PCR-confirmed SARS-CoV-2 infection or an uninfected control (not recorded which). This sequence uses TRBV5-6 and TRBJ1-4; 7 nucleotides in the junction match TRBD1. Specimen: whole blood. The CDR3 corresponds to CASSSTGEIGDEKLFF. Read as DNA, the sequence is TGTGCCAGCAGCTCAACAGGGGAAATTGGAGATGAAAAACTGTTTTTT.